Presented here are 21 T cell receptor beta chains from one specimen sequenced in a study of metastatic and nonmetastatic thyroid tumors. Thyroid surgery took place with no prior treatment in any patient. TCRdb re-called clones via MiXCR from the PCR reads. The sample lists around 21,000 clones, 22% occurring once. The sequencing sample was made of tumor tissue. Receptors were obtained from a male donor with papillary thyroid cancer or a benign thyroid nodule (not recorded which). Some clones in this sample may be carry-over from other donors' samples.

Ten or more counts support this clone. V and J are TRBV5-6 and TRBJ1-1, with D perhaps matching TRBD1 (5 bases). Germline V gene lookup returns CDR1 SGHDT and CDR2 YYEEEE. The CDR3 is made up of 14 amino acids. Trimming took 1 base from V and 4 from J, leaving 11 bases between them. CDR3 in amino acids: CASSLTYGGTEAFF. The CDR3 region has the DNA TGTGCCAGCAGCTTGACCTACGGGGGCACTGAAGCTTTCTTT.

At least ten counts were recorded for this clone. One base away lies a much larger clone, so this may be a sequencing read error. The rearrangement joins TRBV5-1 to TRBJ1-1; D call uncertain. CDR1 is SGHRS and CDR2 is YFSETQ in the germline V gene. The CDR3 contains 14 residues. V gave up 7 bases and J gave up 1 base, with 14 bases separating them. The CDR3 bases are TGCGCCAGCGGGCAGTTAGCGACGAACACTGAAGCTTTCTTT. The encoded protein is CASGQLATNTEAFF.

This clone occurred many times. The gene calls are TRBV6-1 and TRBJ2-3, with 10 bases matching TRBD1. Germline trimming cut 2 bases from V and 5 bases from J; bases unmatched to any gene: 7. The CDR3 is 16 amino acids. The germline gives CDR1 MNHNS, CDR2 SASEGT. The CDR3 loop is CASSEIQGQGGDTQYF. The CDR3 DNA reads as TGTGCCAGCAGTGAAATACAAGGACAGGGGGGAGATACGCAGTATTTT.

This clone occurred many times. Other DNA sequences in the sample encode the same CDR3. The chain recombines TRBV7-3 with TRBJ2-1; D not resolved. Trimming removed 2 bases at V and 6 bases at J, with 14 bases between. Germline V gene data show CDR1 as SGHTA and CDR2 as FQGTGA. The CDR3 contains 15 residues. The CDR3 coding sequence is TGTGCCAGCAGCTTACTTGAGAAAGGACCCAATGAGCAGTTCTTC. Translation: CASSLLEKGPNEQFF.

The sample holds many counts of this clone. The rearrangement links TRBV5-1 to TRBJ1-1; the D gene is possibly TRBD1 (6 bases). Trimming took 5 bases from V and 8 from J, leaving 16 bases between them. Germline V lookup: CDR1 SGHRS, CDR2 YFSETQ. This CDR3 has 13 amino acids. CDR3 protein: CASRQDSGPEAFF. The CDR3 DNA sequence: TGCGCCAGCAGACAGGACAGCGGCCCAGAAGCTTTCTTT. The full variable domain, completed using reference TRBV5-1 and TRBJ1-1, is KAGVTQTPRYLIKTRGQQVTLSCSPISGHRSVSWYQQTPGQGLQFLFEYFSETQRNKGNFPGRFSGRQFSNSRSEMNVSTLELGDSALYLCASRQDSGPEAFFGQGTRLTVV.

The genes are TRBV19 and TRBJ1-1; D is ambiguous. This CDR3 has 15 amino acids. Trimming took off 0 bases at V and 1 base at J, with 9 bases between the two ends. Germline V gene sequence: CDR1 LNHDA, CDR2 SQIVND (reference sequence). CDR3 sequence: CASSIDRIRNTEAFF. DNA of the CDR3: TGTGCCAGTAGTATAGATAGGATCAGGAACACTGAAGCTTTCTTT.

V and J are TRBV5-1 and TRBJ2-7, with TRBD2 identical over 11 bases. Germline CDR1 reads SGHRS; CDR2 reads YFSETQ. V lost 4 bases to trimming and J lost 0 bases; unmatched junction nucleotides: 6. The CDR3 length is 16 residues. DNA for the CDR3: TGCGCCAGCAGCACCCAGCTAGCGGGGGGCTCCTACGAGCAGTACTTC. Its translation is CASSTQLAGGSYEQYF.

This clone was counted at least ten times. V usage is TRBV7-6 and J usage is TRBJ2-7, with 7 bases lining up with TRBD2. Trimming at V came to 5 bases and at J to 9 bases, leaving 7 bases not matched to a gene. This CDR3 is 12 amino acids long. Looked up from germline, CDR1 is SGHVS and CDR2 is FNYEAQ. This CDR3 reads CASSIDSGPQYF. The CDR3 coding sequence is TGTGCCAGCAGCATAGATAGCGGGCCGCAGTACTTC.

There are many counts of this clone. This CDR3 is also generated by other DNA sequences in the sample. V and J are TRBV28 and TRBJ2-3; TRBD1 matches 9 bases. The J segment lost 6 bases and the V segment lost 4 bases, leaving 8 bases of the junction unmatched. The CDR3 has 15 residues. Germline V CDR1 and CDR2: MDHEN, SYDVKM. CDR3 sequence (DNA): TGTGCCAGCAGTTCAAACAGGGGGCGGTCTGATACGCAGTATTTT. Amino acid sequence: CASSSNRGRSDTQYF. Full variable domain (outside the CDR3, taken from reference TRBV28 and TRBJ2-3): DVKVTQSSRYLVKRTGEKVFLECVQDMDHENMFWYRQDPGLGLRLIYFSYDVKMKEKGDIPEGYSVSREKKERFSLILESASTNQTSMYLCASSSNRGRSDTQYFGPGTRLTVL.

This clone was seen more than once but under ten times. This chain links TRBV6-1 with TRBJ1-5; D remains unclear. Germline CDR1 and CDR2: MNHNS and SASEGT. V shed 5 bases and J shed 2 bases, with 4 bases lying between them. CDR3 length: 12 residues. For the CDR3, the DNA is TGTGCCAGCAGTCCAGGCAATCAGCCCCAGCATTTT. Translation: CASSPGNQPQHF.

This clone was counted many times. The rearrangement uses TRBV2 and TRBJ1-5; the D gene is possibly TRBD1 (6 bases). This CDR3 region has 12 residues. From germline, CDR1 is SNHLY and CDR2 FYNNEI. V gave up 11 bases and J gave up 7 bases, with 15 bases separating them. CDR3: CAGGAGGQPQHF. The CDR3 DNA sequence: TGTGCCGGGGGGGCTGGTGGGCAGCCCCAGCATTTT.

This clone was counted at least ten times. The CDR3 bases are TGTGCCAGCAGAAGATACAGGGGAAACACCGGGGAGCTGTTTTTT. Residues: CASRRYRGNTGELFF. The genes are TRBV28 and TRBJ2-2, with 7 bases aligning to TRBD1. The CDR3 has 15 residues. The V segment lost 6 bases and the J segment 2 bases; nucleotides outside the gene matches: 6. Germline CDR1 MDHEN, CDR2 SYDVKM.

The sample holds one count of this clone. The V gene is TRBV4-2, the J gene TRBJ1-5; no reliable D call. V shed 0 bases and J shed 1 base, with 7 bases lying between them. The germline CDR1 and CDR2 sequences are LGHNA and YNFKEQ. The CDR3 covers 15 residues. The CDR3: CASSQDGKSNQPQHF. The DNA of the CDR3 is TGTGCCAGCAGCCAAGATGGTAAGAGCAATCAGCCCCAGCATTTT.

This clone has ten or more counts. The CDR3 is CSARGHGVRATNEKLFF. In DNA, the CDR3 is TGCAGTGCTAGAGGGCATGGAGTTAGGGCAACTAATGAAAAACTGTTTTTT. The rearrangement links TRBV20-1 to TRBJ1-4; D is unclear. Trimming removed 1 base at V and 0 bases at J, with 15 bases between. The CDR3 extends over 17 amino acids. The germline V gene has CDR1 DFQATT and CDR2 SNEGSKA (reference sequence).

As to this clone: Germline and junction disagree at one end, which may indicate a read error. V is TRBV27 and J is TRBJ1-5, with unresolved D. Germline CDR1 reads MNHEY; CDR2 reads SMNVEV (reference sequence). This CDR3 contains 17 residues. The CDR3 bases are TGTGCCAGCATAGGAGAGTGGGCTAAGTCCGAAAATCAGACCCAGCATTTT. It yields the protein CASIGEWAKSENQTQHF.

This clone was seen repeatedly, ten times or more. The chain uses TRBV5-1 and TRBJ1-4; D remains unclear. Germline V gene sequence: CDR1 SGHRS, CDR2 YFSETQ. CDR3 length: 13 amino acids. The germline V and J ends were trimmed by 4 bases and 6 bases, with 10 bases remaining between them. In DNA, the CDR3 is TGCGCCAGCAGCATCCGATTGGATGAAAAACTGTTTTTT. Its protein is CASSIRLDEKLFF.

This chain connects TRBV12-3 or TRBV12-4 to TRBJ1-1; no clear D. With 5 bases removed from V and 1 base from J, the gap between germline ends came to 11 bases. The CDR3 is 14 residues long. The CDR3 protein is CASSHGLTNTEAFF. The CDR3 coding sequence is TGTGCCAGCAGTCATGGACTGACGAACACTGAAGCTTTCTTT.

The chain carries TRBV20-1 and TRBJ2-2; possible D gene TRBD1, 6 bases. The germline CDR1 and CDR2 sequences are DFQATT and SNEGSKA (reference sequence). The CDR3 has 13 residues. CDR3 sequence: CSGGVRGSGELFF. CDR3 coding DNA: TGCAGCGGTGGGGTGAGGGGGAGCGGGGAGCTGTTTTTT.

Here the CDR3 DNA reads TGTGCCAGCAGCTTAACAGCGGGATGGTTTGGGGAGCTGTTTTTT. The encoded protein is CASSLTAGWFGELFF. The chain has TRBV7-3 and TRBJ2-2, with TRBD2 identical over 7 bases. V was pared by 0 bases and J by 8 bases, with 6 bases of the junction left unmatched. Per the germline V gene, CDR1 is SGHTA and CDR2 is FQGTGA. The CDR3 spans 15 residues. Complete variable domain (other parts from reference TRBV7-3 and TRBJ2-2): GAGVSQTPSNKVTEKGKYVELRCDPISGHTALYWYRQSLGQGPEFLIYFQGTGAADDSGLPNDRFFAVRPEGSVSTLKIQRTERGDSAVYLCASSLTAGWFGELFFGEGSRLTVL.

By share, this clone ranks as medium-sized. CDR3 nucleotides: TGTGCCAGCAGGAAACTAGCGGGAGATCCCTACGAGCAGTACTTC. Protein sequence: CASRKLAGDPYEQYF. The V gene is TRBV2, the J gene TRBJ2-7; 11 positions match TRBD2. The CDR3 covers 15 residues. The junction had 6 bases not matched to a gene; V was cut back by 6 bases and J by 2 bases. Germline values: CDR1 SNHLY, CDR2 FYNNEI.

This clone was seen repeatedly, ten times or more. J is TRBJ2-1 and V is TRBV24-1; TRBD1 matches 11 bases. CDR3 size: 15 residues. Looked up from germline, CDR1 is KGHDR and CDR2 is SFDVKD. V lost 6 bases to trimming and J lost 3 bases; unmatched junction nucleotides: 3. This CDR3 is CATSPGTGGYNEQFF. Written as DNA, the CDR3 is TGTGCCACCAGTCCCGGGACAGGGGGCTACAATGAGCAGTTCTTC.